The next 24 T cell receptor beta chains were all read from a single sample in a study of blood T cell repertoires in COVID-19. Method: immunoSEQ multiplex PCR; TCRdb's copy keeps in-frame clones and lacks some. This table holds some 150,000 clones, 88% found once. The sample was peripheral blood. The receptor source for this set is a woman aged 70 to 79 with acute or convalescent COVID-19.

This clone turned up a few times. The rearrangement uses TRBV5-6 and TRBJ1-5, with D possibly TRBD1 on 6 matching bases. Germline CDR1 reads SGHDT; CDR2 reads YYEEEE. V lost 2 bases and J 5 bases, leaving 14 bases between the germline ends. This CDR3 comprises 15 residues. For the CDR3, the DNA is TGTGCCAGCAGCTTACAGGGAAACTTGGATCAGCCCCAGCATTTT. Amino acid sequence: CASSLQGNLDQPQHF. Based on the CDR3 plus reference TRBV5-6 and TRBJ1-5, the full variable domain is DAGVTQSPTHLIKTRGQQVTLRCSPKSGHDTVSWYQQALGQGPQFIFQYYEEEERQRGNFPDRFSGHQFPNYSSELNVNALLLGDSALYLCASSLQGNLDQPQHFGDGTRLSIL.

The chain uses TRBV30 and TRBJ1-1, with 8 bases identical to TRBD1. Per germline, CDR1 GTSNPN and CDR2 SVGIG (reference sequence). The CDR3 runs 14 residues. Trimming at V came to 4 bases and at J to 6 bases, leaving 10 bases not matched to a gene. CDR3 bases: TGTGCCTGGAACTCGGGACAGGTCGTTCCTGAAGCTTTCTTT. Translation: CAWNSGQVVPEAFF.

This clone is a singleton in its sample. This chain uses TRBV28 with TRBJ1-1; TRBD1 aligns across 8 bases. With 9 bases clipped from V and 10 bases from J, the junction kept 7 bases outside the gene matches. The CDR3 has 11 amino acids. The V gene's germline CDR1 is MDHEN and CDR2 SYDVKM. The CDR3 protein is CASWGGTGAFF. Written as DNA, the CDR3 is TGTGCCAGTTGGGGGGGGACAGGAGCTTTCTTT.

This chain links TRBV5-1 with TRBJ1-1; a possible D gene is TRBD1 (6 bases). Deletions cut 6 bases from V and 4 bases from J, with 16 bases between. The germline gives CDR1 SGHRS, CDR2 YFSETQ. The CDR3 loop spans 14 amino acids. CDR3 sequence: CASTRGGQSTEAFF. In DNA, the CDR3 is TGCGCCAGCACCCGGGGGGGGCAGAGCACTGAAGCTTTCTTT.

This clone was found a few times. V usage is TRBV11-2 and J usage is TRBJ2-2; 8 nucleotides line up with TRBD1. The CDR3 is 13 residues long. From germline, CDR1 is SGHAT and CDR2 FQNNGV. The ends lost 8 bases at V and 1 base at J; junction bases unmatched: 0. CDR3 residues: CASGQGNTGELFF. As DNA, the CDR3 is TGTGCCAGCGGACAGGGGAACACCGGGGAGCTGTTTTTT.

This clone was counted between two and nine times. The chain joins TRBV27 to TRBJ1-3; no reliable D call. CDR1 is MNHEY and CDR2 is SMNVEV in the germline V gene (reference sequence). The CDR3 totals 19 residues. V lost 1 base to trimming and J lost 0 bases, with 19 bases between them. In nucleotides, the CDR3 is TGTGCCAGCAGTTTATTTACGGTCCTTCAACGACTCTCTGGAAACACCATATATTTT. It codes for CASSLFTVLQRLSGNTIYF.

The V call is TRBV3-1 (or the pseudogene TRBV3-2), the J call TRBJ1-5; 8 nucleotides match TRBD1. Unmatched junction bases numbered 6, after V lost 0 bases and J lost 5 bases. The CDR3 runs 16 residues. The V gene's germline CDR1 is LGHDT and CDR2 YNNKEL (reference sequence). The CDR3 DNA reads TGTGCCAGCAGCCAAGATCCCCAGGGGGCCCATCAGCCCCAGCATTTT. It yields the protein CASSQDPQGAHQPQHF.

The V call is TRBV6-5, the J call TRBJ2-1, with D possibly TRBD2 on 6 matching bases. The CDR3 is 13 amino acids. V was clipped by 7 bases and J by 6 bases, with 13 bases between them. Germline-derived CDR1 and CDR2 are MNHEY and SVGAGI. CDR3 coding DNA: TGTGCCAGCAACCAGGGAGGAGGCAATGAGCAGTTCTTC. Its translation is CASNQGGGNEQFF.

The chain couples TRBV28 to TRBJ1-1; D is perhaps TRBD1 (6 bases). The germline CDR1 and CDR2 sequences are MDHEN and SYDVKM. The CDR3 has 15 amino acids. V was pared by 4 bases and J by 2 bases, with 14 bases between. The DNA of the CDR3 is TGTGCCAGCAGTTATCCGGGACACGGAAACACTGAAGCTTTCTTT. It codes for CASSYPGHGNTEAFF.

The CDR3 protein is CATSDLRQGSYNEQFF. The CDR3 nucleotides are TGTGCCACCAGTGATTTGCGCCAGGGGTCGTACAATGAGCAGTTCTTC. This chain uses TRBV24-1 with TRBJ2-1, with a weak D call TRBD1 (6 bases). CDR3 size: 16 residues. Trimming cost V 0 bases and J 4 bases, with 12 bases left between them. Germline-derived CDR1 and CDR2 are KGHDR and SFDVKD.

The gene calls are TRBV21-1 and TRBJ2-5; the D call in the table, TRBD1, was not verified against the DNA. TRBV21-1 is a pseudogene locus. This CDR3 spans 13 amino acids. In nucleotides, the CDR3 is TGTGCCAGGCCGGGACAGTATCAAGAGACCCAGTACTTC. Protein sequence: CARPGQYQETQYF.

V usage is TRBV6-5 and J usage is TRBJ1-4; D remains unclear. The CDR3 length is 14 residues. CDR1 and CDR2 (germline): MNHEY, SVGAGI. V was cut by 5 bases and J by 0 bases, with 7 bases left in between. DNA of the CDR3: TGTGCCAGCAGTAACATTGCAACTAATGAAAAACTGTTTTTT. Residues: CASSNIATNEKLFF.

The chain is built from TRBV7-2 and TRBJ2-4; the match to TRBD2 covers 12 bases. Germline CDR1 is SGHTA and CDR2 is FQGNSA. The CDR3 length is 18 residues. Unmatched junction bases numbered 16, after V lost 5 bases and J lost 8 bases. The CDR3 sequence is CASSPSGLAGGPRDIQYF. CDR3 coding DNA: TGTGCCAGCAGCCCCAGTGGTCTAGCGGGGGGGCCAAGAGACATTCAGTACTTC. Combining the CDR3 with reference TRBV7-2 and TRBJ2-4 gives the whole variable domain GAGVSQSPSNKVTEKGKDVELRCDPISGHTALYWYRQSLGQGLEFLIYFQGNSAPDKSGLPSDRFSAERTGGSVSTLTIQRTQQEDSAVYLCASSPSGLAGGPRDIQYFGAGTRLSVL.

The chain carries TRBV27 and TRBJ2-2; 10 positions agree with TRBD1. There are 15 residues in the CDR3. V lost 8 bases to trimming and J lost 2 bases; unmatched junction nucleotides: 5. Germline V gene sequence: CDR1 MNHEY, CDR2 SMNVEV (reference sequence). Here the CDR3 DNA reads TGTGCCAGCTGCCGGGACAGGGGAAACACCGGGGAGCTGTTTTTT. Its translation: CASCRDRGNTGELFF.

This chain uses TRBV2 with TRBJ1-2, with 7 bases identical to TRBD1. The germline V gene encodes CDR1 SNHLY and CDR2 FYNNEI. The CDR3 runs 15 residues. V shed 2 bases, J shed 5 bases, and the junction held 8 bases outside the gene matches. The CDR3 region is CASSERQGVLYGYTF. CDR3 coding DNA: TGTGCCAGCAGTGAAAGGCAGGGGGTTTTGTATGGCTACACCTTC.

In this sample, this clone turned up once. The chain employs TRBV11-3 and TRBJ1-6; D is unclear. The CDR3 has 13 amino acids. Germline lookup yields CDR1 SGHNT and CDR2 YENEEA. Trimming pared 1 base from V and 9 bases from J, leaving 7 bases between. CDR3 amino acids: CASSLGKSSPLHF. CDR3 in DNA: TGTGCCAGCAGCTTAGGCAAGAGTTCACCCCTCCACTTT.

V gene TRBV11-3 combines with J gene TRBJ2-1, with D perhaps TRBD2 (5 bases). The CDR3 runs 17 residues. Per the germline V gene, CDR1 is SGHNT and CDR2 is YENEEA. V was cut by 2 bases and J by 8 bases, with 22 bases left in between. CDR3 residues: CASSLSFSPSRGDEQFF. CDR3 coding DNA: TGTGCCAGCAGCTTAAGCTTTTCTCCATCTCGGGGTGATGAGCAGTTCTTC.

The gene calls are TRBV19 and TRBJ2-4, with D unresolved. Trimming pared 0 bases from V and 8 bases from J, leaving 23 bases between. The CDR3 spans 18 residues. The germline V gene has CDR1 LNHDA and CDR2 SQIVND (reference sequence). The CDR3 region is CASSIDPRATVSSDIQYF. In DNA, the CDR3 is TGTGCCAGTAGTATAGATCCCCGCGCCACAGTCTCCAGTGACATTCAGTACTTC.

V and J are TRBV25-1 and TRBJ1-3; tentative D call: TRBD1 (6 bases). The length of the CDR3 is 16 residues. V was trimmed by 6 bases and J by 0 bases, leaving 15 bases between them. Looked up from germline, CDR1 is MGHDK and CDR2 is SYGVNS. The CDR3 sequence is CASSAADRYSGNTIYF. The CDR3, as DNA: TGTGCCAGCAGCGCCGCGGACAGATACTCTGGAAACACCATATATTTT.

This chain connects TRBV6-6 to TRBJ1-1; no clear D. In germline, CDR1 is MNHNY, CDR2 SVGAGI (reference sequence). Between the trimmed V and J ends, which lost 2 bases and 7 bases, there was a span of 17 bases. The CDR3 spans 15 residues. The CDR3 is CASSYPANSSDEAFF. Here the CDR3 DNA reads TGTGCCAGCAGTTACCCCGCTAATAGTAGCGATGAAGCTTTCTTT.

V gene TRBV2 combines with J gene TRBJ1-4; TRBD1 aligns across 8 bases. The CDR3 spans 18 residues. The ends lost 1 base at V and 13 bases at J; junction bases unmatched: 20. Per the germline V gene, CDR1 is SNHLY and CDR2 is FYNNEI. The DNA of the CDR3 is TGTGCCAGCAGTGAAGGTAGAGTCGGGACAGGCCGAGGAGGTGGACTGTTTTTT. The encoded protein is CASSEGRVGTGRGGGLFF.

The J gene is TRBJ1-1, the V gene TRBV7-3, with 8 positions matching TRBD1. The trim removed 5 bases at V and 0 bases at J, leaving 8 bases unmatched. CDR3 length: 16 amino acids. CDR1 is SGHTA and CDR2 is FQGTGA in the germline V gene. The CDR3 spells CASSHGTGVMNTEAFF. In nucleotides, the CDR3 is TGTGCCAGCAGCCATGGGACAGGAGTCATGAACACTGAAGCTTTCTTT.

This clone was seen a handful of times. The rearrangement joins TRBV6-2 or TRBV6-3 to TRBJ1-1; possibly TRBD1 for D (6 bases). CDR1 and CDR2 from the germline V gene are MNHEY and SVGEGT. V was clipped by 2 bases and J by 8 bases, with 15 bases between them. The CDR3 extends over 14 amino acids. CDR3 DNA: TGTGCCAGCAGTTACCCTGGGACACGGAGAGAAGCTTTCTTT. Protein product: CASSYPGTRREAFF.

This clone was found once. The rearrangement links TRBV29-1 to TRBJ1-1, with 8 nucleotides matching TRBD1. The CDR3 extends over 13 amino acids. The V and J ends lost 5 bases and 2 bases, in that order; junction bases with no gene match: 4. Germline V CDR1 and CDR2: SQVTM, ANQGSEA. The CDR3 region is CSVRTGTNTEAFF. The CDR3 region has the DNA TGCAGCGTTCGGACAGGGACAAACACTGAAGCTTTCTTT.